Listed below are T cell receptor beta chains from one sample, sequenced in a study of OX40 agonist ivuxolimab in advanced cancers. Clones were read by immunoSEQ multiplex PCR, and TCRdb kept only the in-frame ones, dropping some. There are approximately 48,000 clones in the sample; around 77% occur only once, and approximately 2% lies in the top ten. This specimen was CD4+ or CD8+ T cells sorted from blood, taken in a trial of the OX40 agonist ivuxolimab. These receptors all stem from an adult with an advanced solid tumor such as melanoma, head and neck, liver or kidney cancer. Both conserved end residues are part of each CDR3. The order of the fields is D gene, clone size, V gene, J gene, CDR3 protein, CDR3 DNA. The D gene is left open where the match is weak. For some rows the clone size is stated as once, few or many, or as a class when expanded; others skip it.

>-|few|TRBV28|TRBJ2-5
CASSFQGYQETQYF
TGTGCCAGCAGTTTTCAGGGCTACCAAGAGACCCAGTACTTC
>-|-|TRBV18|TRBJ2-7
CASSPRTGEGQYF
TGTGCCAGCTCACCACGAACCGGGGAAGGGCAGTACTTC
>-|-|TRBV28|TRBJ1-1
CASSPYLSVRGNTEAFF
TGTGCCAGCAGTCCCTATCTCTCCGTCAGGGGGAACACTGAAGCTTTCTTT
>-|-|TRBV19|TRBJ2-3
CASSIPGGGTDTQYF
TGTGCCAGTAGTATCCCCGGGGGCGGCACAGATACGCAGTATTTT
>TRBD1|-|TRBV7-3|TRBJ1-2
CASSLSQGDNYTF
TGTGCCAGCAGCTTATCCCAGGGGGATAACTACACCTTC
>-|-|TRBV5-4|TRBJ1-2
CASSLERTDLTF
TGTGCCAGCAGCTTGGAGAGGACGGATCTCACCTTC
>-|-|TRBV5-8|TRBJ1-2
CASSLDRIYGYTF
TGTGCCAGCAGCCTTGACAGGATATATGGCTACACCTTC
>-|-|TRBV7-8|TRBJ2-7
CASSLDRVEQYF
TGTGCCAGCAGCTTAGACAGGGTCGAGCAGTACTTC
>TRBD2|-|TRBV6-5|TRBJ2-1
CASSSGRADNEQFF
TGTGCCAGCAGTAGCGGGAGGGCCGATAATGAGCAGTTCTTC
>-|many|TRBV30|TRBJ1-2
CAWSSSGSGYDGYTF
TGTGCCTGGAGCTCGTCGGGGTCGGGGTACGATGGCTACACCTTC
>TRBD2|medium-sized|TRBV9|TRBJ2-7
CASSVYLAGGSEQYF
TGTGCCAGCAGCGTTTATCTAGCGGGAGGCTCCGAGCAGTACTTC
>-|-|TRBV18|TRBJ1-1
CASSPSGNTEAFF
TGTGCCAGCTCACCATCGGGGAACACTGAAGCTTTCTTT
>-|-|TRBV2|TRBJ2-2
CASSLTRDTGELFF
TGTGCCAGCAGTCTTACACGAGACACCGGGGAGCTGTTTTTT
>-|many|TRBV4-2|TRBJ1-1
CASSPRSRTTEAFF
TGTGCCAGCAGTCCAAGAAGTAGGACCACTGAAGCTTTCTTT
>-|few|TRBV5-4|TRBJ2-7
CASSLDPTSIYEQYF
TGTGCCAGCAGCCTGGACCCAACTTCAATCTACGAGCAGTACTTC
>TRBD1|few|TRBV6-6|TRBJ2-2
CASSPGGGKAGELFF
TGTGCCAGCAGTCCAGGGGGCGGGAAAGCCGGGGAGCTGTTTTTT
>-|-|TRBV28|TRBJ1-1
CASRHRRAGLMNTEAFF
TGTGCCAGCAGACACCGGCGGGCAGGCTTAATGAACACTGAAGCTTTCTTT
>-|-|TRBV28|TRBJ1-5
CASRRPGQPQHF
TGTGCCAGCCGGAGGCCCGGGCAGCCCCAGCATTTT
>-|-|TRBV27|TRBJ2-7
CASSLSVGRQYF
TGTGCCAGCAGTTTATCGGTCGGGAGGCAGTACTTC
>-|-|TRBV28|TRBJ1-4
CASSGDKEKLFF
TGTGCCAGCAGTGGGGACAAGGAAAAACTGTTTTTT
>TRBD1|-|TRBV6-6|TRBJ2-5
CASSYSTGLALETQYF
TGTGCCAGCAGTTACTCGACAGGGTTGGCTTTAGAGACCCAGTACTTC
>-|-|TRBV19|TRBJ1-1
CASNTPRISRTEAFF
TGTGCCAGTAATACACCGAGGATATCGCGCACTGAAGCTTTCTTT
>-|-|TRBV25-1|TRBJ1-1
CASSELPRGSEAFF
TGTGCCAGCAGTGAATTGCCCAGAGGCTCTGAAGCTTTCTTT
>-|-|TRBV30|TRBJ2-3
CAWRSRGNTDTQYF
TGTGCCTGGAGAAGTAGAGGCAACACAGATACGCAGTATTTT
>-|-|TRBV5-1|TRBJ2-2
CASTPRGAGGAGELFF
TGCGCCAGCACCCCCCGCGGAGCCGGGGGAGCCGGGGAGCTGTTTTTT
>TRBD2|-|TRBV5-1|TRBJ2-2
CASSLDSGGNTGELFF
TGCGCCAGCAGCTTGGATAGCGGGGGAAACACCGGGGAGCTGTTTTTT
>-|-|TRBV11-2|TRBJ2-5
CASSLGTNQETQYF
TGTGCCAGCAGCCTCGGGACGAACCAAGAGACCCAGTACTTC
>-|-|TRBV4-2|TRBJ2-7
CASSLEQGSDEQYF
TGTGCCAGCAGCTTGGAACAGGGAAGCGACGAGCAGTACTTC
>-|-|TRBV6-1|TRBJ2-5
CASTLQIQETQYF
TGTGCCAGCACCTTACAGATCCAAGAGACCCAGTACTTC
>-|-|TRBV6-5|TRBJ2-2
CASKGGISGELFF
TGTGCCAGCAAAGGGGGGATAAGCGGGGAGCTGTTTTTT
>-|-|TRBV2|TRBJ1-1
CASSELAPENTEAFF
TGTGCCAGCAGTGAATTGGCGCCAGAGAACACTGAAGCTTTCTTT
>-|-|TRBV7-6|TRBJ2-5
CASSPGGGSRVETQYF
TGTGCCAGCAGCCCGGGGGGCGGGAGTAGGGTGGAGACCCAGTACTTC
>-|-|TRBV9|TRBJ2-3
CASSVAGMGRTDTQYF
TGTGCCAGCAGCGTAGCTGGTATGGGCCGCACAGATACGCAGTATTTT
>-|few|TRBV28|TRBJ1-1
CASSLYGIMNTEAFF
TGTGCCAGCAGTTTGTACGGGATCATGAACACTGAAGCTTTCTTT
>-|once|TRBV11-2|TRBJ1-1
CASSLGTTASLGTEAFF
TGTGCCAGCAGCTTAGGGACGACAGCTTCATTAGGTACTGAAGCTTTCTTT
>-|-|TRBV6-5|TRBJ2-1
CASRSVLAYNEQFF
TGTGCCAGCAGGTCGGTACTAGCCTACAATGAGCAGTTCTTC
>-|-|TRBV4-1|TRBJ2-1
CASSHVDIITYNEQFF
TGCGCCAGCAGCCATGTGGATATTATAACCTACAATGAGCAGTTCTTC
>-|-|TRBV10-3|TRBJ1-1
CAISGRDPMNTEAFF
TGTGCCATCAGTGGCCGGGACCCAATGAACACTGAAGCTTTCTTT
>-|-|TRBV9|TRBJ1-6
CASSATGIAYNSPLHF
TGTGCCAGCAGCGCCACAGGGATCGCCTATAATTCACCCCTCCACTTT
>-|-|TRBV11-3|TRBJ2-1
CASSGGPTMKQFF
TGTGCCAGCAGCGGGGGGCCTACAATGAAGCAGTTCTTC
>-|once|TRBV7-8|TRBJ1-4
CASSLGWRQGHNEKLFF
TGTGCCAGCAGCTTAGGGTGGCGGCAGGGGCATAATGAAAAACTGTTTTTT
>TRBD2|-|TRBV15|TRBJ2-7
CATSRDLAGGREQYF
TGTGCCACCAGCAGAGATCTCGCGGGAGGGAGGGAGCAGTACTTC
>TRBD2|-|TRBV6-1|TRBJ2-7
CASSAFSGRVNEQYF
TGTGCCAGCAGTGCCTTTAGCGGGAGAGTAAACGAGCAGTACTTC
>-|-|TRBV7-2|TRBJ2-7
CASSLVGYEQYF
TGTGCCAGCAGCTTAGTGGGCTACGAGCAGTACTTC
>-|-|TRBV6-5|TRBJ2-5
CASSSGLRMYF
TGTGCCAGCAGCTCGGGACTCCGTATGTACTTC
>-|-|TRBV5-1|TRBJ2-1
CASSLFSYNEQFF
TGCGCCAGCAGCTTGTTTAGCTACAATGAGCAGTTCTTC
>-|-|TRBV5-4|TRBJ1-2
CASSPGQLSIYGYTF
TGTGCCAGCAGCCCTGGACAGCTTTCGATCTATGGCTACACCTTC
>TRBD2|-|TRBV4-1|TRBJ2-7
CASRPGVAGSYEQYF
TGCGCCAGCAGACCAGGAGTAGCGGGCTCCTACGAGCAGTACTTC
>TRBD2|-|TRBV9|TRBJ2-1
CASSPGLAGVGHEQFF
TGTGCCAGCAGTCCCGGACTAGCGGGAGTCGGTCATGAGCAGTTCTTC
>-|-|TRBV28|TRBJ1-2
CASNSRYGYTF
TGTGCCAGTAACTCGAGGTATGGCTACACCTTC
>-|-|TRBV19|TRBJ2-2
CASTGYLSTGELFF
TGTGCCAGTACCGGGTACCTGAGCACCGGGGAGCTGTTTTTT
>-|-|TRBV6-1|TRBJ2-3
CASQKLNTQYF
TGTGCCAGCCAAAAATTAAATACGCAGTATTTT
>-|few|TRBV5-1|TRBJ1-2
CASSLGAGKTGYYGYTF
TGCGCCAGCAGCTTGGGTGCAGGAAAGACCGGTTACTATGGCTACACCTTC